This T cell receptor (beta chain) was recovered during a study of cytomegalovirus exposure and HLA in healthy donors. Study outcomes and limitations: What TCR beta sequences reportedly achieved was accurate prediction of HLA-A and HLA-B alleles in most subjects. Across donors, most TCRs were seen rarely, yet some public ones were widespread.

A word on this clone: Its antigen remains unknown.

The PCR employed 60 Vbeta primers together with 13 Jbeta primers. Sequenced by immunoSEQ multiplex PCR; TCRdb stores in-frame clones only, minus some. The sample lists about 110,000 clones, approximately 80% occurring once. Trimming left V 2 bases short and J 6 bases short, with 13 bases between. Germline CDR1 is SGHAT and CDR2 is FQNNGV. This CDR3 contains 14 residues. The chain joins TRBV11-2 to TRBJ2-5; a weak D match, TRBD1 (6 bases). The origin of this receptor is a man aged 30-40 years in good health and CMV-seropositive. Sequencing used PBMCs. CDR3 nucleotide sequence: TGTGCCAGCAGCTTAACCGGACAGAGACAGACCCAGTACTTC. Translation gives CASSLTGQRQTQYF.